Reported below is one T cell receptor beta chain. At least ten counts were recorded for this clone. Its antigen has not been determined. The sample holds no much larger clone one base away, and base qualities are not on file. The sample originates from a study of T cells after posttransplantation cyclophosphamide (dated by TCRdb to between 2015 and 2016). As for the study more broadly: Using TRB sequencing, the study followed how the T cell repertoire rebuilt after myeloablative bone marrow transplantation with posttransplantation cyclophosphamide given as GVHD prophylaxis. Because TRA and TRB clonality correlated tightly in ten or so samples, later TCR analyses were limited to TRB. Samples from some 40 PTCy-treated patients, along with samples from roughly 15 of their related bone marrow donors, underwent antigen receptor sequencing. In 3 patients, TRB sequencing was also performed on up to roughly 3 more blood samples taken 2 to 5.2 years after transplant, and in a handful of patients, pretransplant blood was also TRB-sequenced. TRB sequencing was performed on blood from all 35 or so PTCy patients with 1-year posttransplant specimens. Public TRB sequences were compared against a database of over 3,600 sequences linked to responses to pathogens, tumor antigens, self-antigens and alloantigens. Study-level results and caveats: Across over 40 patients, TRB clonality was highly associated with recipient CMV seropositivity and CMV reactivation, and diversity in PTCy patients was similar to diversity in CNI/methotrexate controls. The TRB repertoires of T cells infiltrating skin or GI tract showed only limited overlap with the TRB repertoires of T cells in blood. Donor-recipient similarity was low at 1-2 months but increased during the first year, and donor CD8+ memory clones often dominated later blood repertoires.

The sample's time point label is to be understood as: posttransplant day relative to BM transplant. The sample's treatment or condition, from its label and the paper: high-dose cyclophosphamide on days +3 and +4 as single-agent GVHD prophylaxis. For conditioning, the PTCy patients got busulfan and fludarabine, then a related or unrelated marrow graft, followed by cyclophosphamide on days +3 and +4. PTCy-treated patients came from a prospective multi-institutional clinical trial. Peripheral blood and bone marrow mononuclear cells were isolated by Ficoll-Hypaque density centrifugation and were cryopreserved. CDR1 and CDR2 are read off the germline V gene as MDHEN and SYDVKM. The junction shows trimming of 5 bases on V and 0 bases on J, and the gene matches do not reach 4 bases of it. From the cysteine up to the phenylalanine, the CDR3 has a length of 15 residues. The read is trimmed to its CDR3 DNA, 45 bases read in frame from base 1.

Genomic DNA was used for TRB sequencing, which was performed with the immunoSEQ assay at survey resolution or with the hsTCRB kit. Regarding the original processing steps: The immunoSEQ software was used for initial read processing, and the LymphoSeq R package was used for repertoire analyses. For each TRB dataset, clonality was calculated as 1 minus normalized Shannon entropy, and the Gini coefficient was computed as well. To infer phenotypes in unsorted samples, TRB sequences from sorted subsets of the recipient or donor were mapped onto the unsorted samples of the same recipient. TCRdb limited this immuneACCESS table to in-frame rearrangements with V and J called. A share of clones is missing; checked studies link under half to unresolved V genes, and the rest is unexplained. Clone size and the V and J calls come from that table; the DNA yielded D and trimming. This sample has about 3,300 clones in the table, none counted a single time. The top ten hold around a third of the sample.

The sequenced sample was PBMCs, obtained after allogeneic stem cell transplant with posttransplant cyclophosphamide. The TCR comes from a male patient between 25 and 39 years old who received an allogeneic stem cell transplant from a related donor, was CMV-positive, and had acute GVHD only. Some T cells seen after a transplant may have their origin in the graft donor. The rearrangement combines TRBV28 with TRBJ2-7, with TRBD2 matching 10 junction bases. The CDR3 protein: CASSIAGGPSYEQYF. The base sequence is TGTGCCAGCAGTATAGCGGGGGGACCCTCCTACGAGCAGTACTTC.